This is a list of T cell receptor beta chains from one sample in a study of Ad26.COV2.S vaccination and SARS-CoV-2 variants. Sequencing used immunoSEQ multiplex PCR; TCRdb keeps in-frame clones, though not all of them. The sample holds 430,000 or so clones, 89% seen once. Sequenced here: peripheral blood, sampled in a trial of Ad26.COV2.S vaccine versus placebo. All receptors come from a person between 18 and 60 years old who received the Ad26.COV2.S COVID-19 vaccine or a placebo. CDR3s include the opening cysteine and the closing phenylalanine or tryptophan. D genes are given only for firm matches. Clone size is not always given. Where it is, it says once, few, many or a class for expanded clones.

J	V	D	size	DNA	CDR3
TRBJ1-6	TRBV4-2	TRBD1	NA	TGTGCCAGCAGCCAAGATGGTCTGACAGGGTTGTATAATTCACCCCTCCACTTT	CASSQDGLTGLYNSPLHF
TRBJ2-2	TRBV6-2/TRBV6-3	TRBD1	NA	TGTGCCAGCAGTACACCGAAGACAGGGAGCACCGGGGAGCTGTTTTTT	CASSTPKTGSTGELFF
TRBJ1-2	TRBV5-1	TRBD1	NA	TGCGCCAGCAGCTTACAAACCGGGACAGTCGGGAGCTACACCTTC	CASSLQTGTVGSYTF
TRBJ2-5	TRBV4-3	NA	NA	TGCGCCAGCAGCCAAAGCATAGGGGGAGAGACCCAGTACTTC	CASSQSIGGETQYF
TRBJ1-2	TRBV5-1	NA	NA	TGCGCCAGCAGCTTGGGGGGCGGCTATGGCTACACCTTC	CASSLGGGYGYTF
TRBJ1-2	TRBV9	TRBD1	NA	TGTGCCAGCAGCCCCTCCTACAGGGGGGGTTATGGCTACACCTTC	CASSPSYRGGYGYTF
TRBJ2-1	TRBV2	NA	NA	TGTGCCAGCAGGCCGGGTCTCTCATGGGGTGAGCAGTTCTTC	CASRPGLSWGEQFF
TRBJ2-1	TRBV12-3/TRBV12-4	TRBD1	NA	TGTGCCAGCAGTCAGGGGGCCTACAATGAGCAGTTCTTC	CASSQGAYNEQFF
TRBJ1-1	TRBV28	TRBD1	NA	TGTGCCAGCAGCTTAACCGGGACAGGGGCTTTCTTT	CASSLTGTGAFF
TRBJ1-6	TRBV9	NA	NA	TGTGCCAGCAGCGTGGGGGCGGGACCTGGGAATTCACCCCTCCACTTT	CASSVGAGPGNSPLHF
TRBJ2-5	TRBV9	NA	NA	TGTGCCAGCAGCGTAGAAGGCCAAGGCCCCGCAGAGACCCAGTACTTC	CASSVEGQGPAETQYF
TRBJ2-7	TRBV6-1	NA	NA	TGTGCCAGCAGTGAAGGGGTAGGGTTAACCTACGAGCAGTACTTC	CASSEGVGLTYEQYF
TRBJ1-1	TRBV7-8	NA	NA	TGTGCCAGCAGCTTAGGAGCTTTCCCCGCGAACACTGAAGCTTTCTTT	CASSLGAFPANTEAFF
TRBJ1-2	TRBV11-2	NA	NA	TGTGCCAGCAGCTTAGAGCCCACGAACTATGGCTACACCTTC	CASSLEPTNYGYTF
TRBJ2-1	TRBV10-3	NA	NA	TGTGCCATCAAGGGGGCTAGCGGATACAATGAGCAGTTCTTC	CAIKGASGYNEQFF
TRBJ2-1	TRBV13	NA	NA	TGTGCCAGCAGCTTAGGATCTATAGGTGAGCAGTTCTTC	CASSLGSIGEQFF
TRBJ2-1	TRBV9	NA	NA	TGTGCCAGCAGCGTGGACACAGCCTACAATGAGCAGTTCTTC	CASSVDTAYNEQFF
TRBJ1-1	TRBV5-1	NA	NA	TGCGCCAGCAGCACCACAGGGCGGGGGGTCGGAGCTTTCTTT	CASSTTGRGVGAFF
TRBJ1-1	TRBV19	NA	NA	TGTGCCAGTAGTATCAGGGATAGGAACACTGAAGCTTTCTTT	CASSIRDRNTEAFF
TRBJ2-5	TRBV7-9	NA	NA	TGTGCCAGCAGCTTAGGGTCGGCCTGGGCCCAGTACTTC	CASSLGSAWAQYF
TRBJ1-1	TRBV10-3	NA	NA	TGTGCCATCAGTGAGTCCCCGGCAGCGATGAACACTGAAGCTTTCTTT	CAISESPAAMNTEAFF
TRBJ2-5	TRBV10-3	NA	NA	TGTGCCATCAGCCTGAGCCCGGACCGAGGAAGGGAGACCCAGTACTTC	CAISLSPDRGRETQYF
TRBJ1-1	TRBV28	NA	NA	TGTGCCAGCAGTTTATTCGTAGGTCGGATAACAGGGCCTGAAGCTTTCTTT	CASSLFVGRITGPEAFF
TRBJ1-3	TRBV5-3	NA	NA	TGTGCCAGAAGCTTGTCGAGTCCAGCAGGGCCAGCATCTGGAAACACCATATATTTT	CARSLSSPAGPASGNTIYF
TRBJ2-1	TRBV19	NA	once	TGTGCCTCAAGATTAGGTGGTGTGTTCGATGAGCAGTTCTTC	CASRLGGVFDEQFF
TRBJ2-1	TRBV11-3	NA	NA	TGTGCCAGCAGCTTGGGATCTGACAGGACCTACAATGAGCAGTTCTTC	CASSLGSDRTYNEQFF
TRBJ2-1	TRBV7-3	NA	NA	TGTGCCAGCAGCCCCGGCCCGGGGCTGGAGCAGTTCTTC	CASSPGPGLEQFF
TRBJ2-5	TRBV7-9	NA	NA	TGTGCCAGCAGCACTTGGGTGGGCAGCCAAGAGACCCAGTACTTC	CASSTWVGSQETQYF
TRBJ1-4	TRBV6-5	NA	NA	TGTGCCAGCAGACCGGGACACGGTAATGAAAAACTGTTTTTT	CASRPGHGNEKLFF
TRBJ2-2	TRBV28	TRBD1	NA	TGTGCCAGCAGTTTATTCAGGACAGGGTGGACCGGGGAGCTGTTTTTT	CASSLFRTGWTGELFF
TRBJ2-2	TRBV24-1	TRBD2	NA	TGTGCCACCAGTGATCCGGGGGGGGCCGGGGAGCTGTTTTTT	CATSDPGGAGELFF
TRBJ2-1	TRBV5-5	NA	once	TGTGCCAGCGTGGGGCAGTTCTTC	CASVGQFF
TRBJ1-1	TRBV21-1	NA	NA	TGTGCCAGCACCGGTGGGGACAGGGGGCAGATTGGGCCTAACACTGAAGCTTTCTTT	CASTGGDRGQIGPNTEAFF
TRBJ1-5	TRBV7-2	NA	NA	TGTGCCAGCAGCTTAGATAGCAATCAGCCCCAGCATTTT	CASSLDSNQPQHF
TRBJ2-1	TRBV6-2/TRBV6-3	TRBD1	NA	TGTGCCAGCAGTTTTCCGGGACAGGCTACGCCGGGGCAGTTCTTC	CASSFPGQATPGQFF
TRBJ1-2	TRBV19	NA	NA	TGTGCCAGTAGCCAGGGTTACTATGGCTACACCTTC	CASSQGYYGYTF
TRBJ1-2	TRBV15	TRBD1	NA	TGTGCCACCGGGACAGGGTATGGCTACACCTTC	CATGTGYGYTF
TRBJ2-1	TRBV4-2	NA	NA	TGTGCCAGCAGCCAAGATCGGCCTAGGGGGAGGTACAGGCAGTTCTTC	CASSQDRPRGRYRQFF
TRBJ2-4	TRBV28	NA	NA	TGTGCCAGCAGTTCACCCAGGGCCAGCCAGGGCAAAAACATTCAGTACTTC	CASSSPRASQGKNIQYF
TRBJ1-1	TRBV11-3	TRBD1	NA	TGTGCCAGCAGCTTAGTACAGGGGGATGAAGCTTTCTTT	CASSLVQGDEAFF
TRBJ1-6	TRBV12-5	TRBD1	NA	TGTGCTAGTGGCCTCGACAGGGGAGGGAATTCACCCCTCCACTTT	CASGLDRGGNSPLHF
TRBJ2-3	TRBV30	NA	NA	TGTGCCTGGAGAAACTCCCGTACGGGAAGCACAGATACGCAGTATTTT	CAWRNSRTGSTDTQYF
TRBJ1-6	TRBV4-1	NA	NA	TGCGCCAGCAGCCAACCCGACAGCTATAATTCACCCCTCCACTTT	CASSQPDSYNSPLHF
TRBJ1-5	TRBV7-9	TRBD1	NA	TGTGCCAGCAGCTTAGGTTTTCGGGACATCAGGGGGGATCAGCCCCAGCATTTT	CASSLGFRDIRGDQPQHF
TRBJ2-5	TRBV4-3	TRBD2	NA	TGCGCCAGCAGTTCAAGGTTGACTAGCGGTCAAGAGACCCAGTACTTC	CASSSRLTSGQETQYF
TRBJ1-5	TRBV7-9	TRBD1	NA	TGTGCCAGCAGCTTCACCGGACAGGGAAACCCCCAGCATTTT	CASSFTGQGNPQHF
TRBJ2-3	TRBV5-1	NA	once	TGCGCCAGCAGCTTGCAAAGCAGGGCCAGAGATACGCAGTATTTT	CASSLQSRARDTQYF